One and the same sample provided the 30 T cell receptor beta chains below, sequenced in a study of OX40 agonist ivuxolimab in advanced cancers. Sequencing was performed with immunoSEQ multiplex PCR; in TCRdb, only in-frame clones are kept and a portion is missing. The sample has 50,000 to 65,000 clones, nearly 95% seen once. The material was CD4+ or CD8+ T cells sorted from blood, obtained in a trial of the OX40 agonist ivuxolimab. The receptors were sampled from an adult with an advanced solid tumor such as melanoma, head and neck, liver or kidney cancer.

The CDR3 DNA reads as TGCGCCAGCCCTAGGGGCCCTATAGTCAATGAGCAGTTCTTC. Its translation is CASPRGPIVNEQFF. The J gene is TRBJ2-1, the V gene TRBV10-1, with D perhaps matching TRBD1 (5 bases). From germline, CDR1 is WNHNN and CDR2 SYGVQD (reference sequence). The length of the CDR3 is 14 residues. The V and J ends lost 8 bases and 6 bases respectively, with 17 bases between them.

The chain employs TRBV27 and TRBJ2-7; possible D gene TRBD1, 5 bases. Trimming removed 2 bases from V and 5 bases from J, with 13 bases in between. Germline CDR1 and CDR2: MNHEY and SMNVEV (reference sequence). The length of the CDR3 is 14 residues. CDR3 coding DNA: TGTGCCAGCAGTTTAATCCAGGGTGGAAACGAGCAGTACTTC. Protein: CASSLIQGGNEQYF.

This clone is a singleton in its sample. In nucleotides, the CDR3 is TGTGCCAGCAGTGGCCGGGACAGAGCTAACTATGGCTACACCTTC. This translates into CASSGRDRANYGYTF. This chain links TRBV28 with TRBJ1-2; 7 bases fit TRBD1. The CDR3 consists of 15 residues. V dropped 5 bases and J dropped 0; count of bases not matched to a gene: 6. Germline V gene lookup returns CDR1 MDHEN and CDR2 SYDVKM.

Turning to this clone: The sample has other DNA sequences that encode this CDR3 too. This sequence joins TRBV4-1 and TRBJ1-1; D unresolved. The CDR3 sequence is 14 residues long. V was cut by 1 base and J by 2 bases, with 8 bases left in between. CDR1 and CDR2 from the germline V gene are MGHRA and YSYEKL. CDR3 in amino acids: CASSQVLGNTEAFF. In nucleotides, the CDR3 is TGCGCCAGCAGCCAAGTATTAGGAAACACTGAAGCTTTCTTT.

The chain uses TRBV2 and TRBJ2-7; D gene uncertain. Per germline, CDR1 SNHLY and CDR2 FYNNEI. This CDR3 is 14 amino acids long. Trimming cost V 4 bases and J 3 bases, with 13 bases left between them. This CDR3 is CASSGHQAFYEQYF. The DNA of the CDR3 is TGTGCCAGCAGTGGTCATCAAGCGTTCTACGAGCAGTACTTC.

This clone was recorded only once. Distinct nucleotide sequences in the sample also encode this CDR3. The chain joins TRBV9 to TRBJ2-2, with unresolved D. CDR1 and CDR2 from the germline V gene are SGDLS and YYNGEE. The V end lost 0 bases, the J end lost 6 bases, and 6 bases lay between the germline ends. The CDR3 runs to 13 residues. The CDR3: CASSVVGSGELFF. The CDR3 coding sequence is TGTGCCAGCAGCGTAGTGGGATCCGGGGAGCTGTTTTTT.

The rearrangement joins TRBV6-4 to TRBJ2-3; tentatively, D is TRBD1 (5 bases). This CDR3 spans 16 amino acids. The germline V gene encodes CDR1 MRHNA and CDR2 SNTAGT. The V and J ends lost 2 bases and 0 bases respectively, with 12 bases between them. The CDR3 DNA follows: TGTGCCAGCAGTGACCGCTCAGGGATGAGCACAGATACGCAGTATTTT. The encoded protein is CASSDRSGMSTDTQYF.

The genes are TRBV5-8 and TRBJ2-1, with 14 bases aligning to TRBD2. CDR3 size: 15 residues. Germline CDR1 SGHTS, CDR2 YDEGEE. Trimming removed 4 bases from V and 7 bases from J; junction bases left unmatched: 4. This chain's CDR3 is CASSPGTSGSNEQFF. CDR3 DNA sequence: TGTGCCAGCAGCCCGGGGACTAGCGGGAGTAATGAGCAGTTCTTC.

The CDR3 is CASSSGRNYEQYF. In DNA form, the CDR3 reads TGTGCCAGCAGTAGCGGGAGAAACTACGAGCAGTACTTC. J is TRBJ2-5 and V is TRBV2; 8 bases agree with TRBD2. The better agreement between TRBJ2-7 and the DNA end casts doubt on the J call. This CDR3 is 13 amino acids long. The V gene's germline CDR1 is SNHLY and CDR2 FYNNEI.

V is TRBV27 and J is TRBJ2-1; D is unresolved. The CDR3 spans 13 residues. Between the trimmed V and J ends, which lost 2 bases and 8 bases, there was a span of 10 bases. CDR1 and CDR2 (germline): MNHEY, SMNVEV (reference sequence). The chain's CDR3 is CASSLEPVDEQFF. CDR3 DNA sequence: TGTGCCAGCAGTTTAGAACCGGTGGATGAGCAGTTCTTC.

The chain uses TRBV18 and TRBJ2-2; D may be TRBD1 (5 bases). The CDR3 sequence is 15 residues long. Germline CDR1 and CDR2: KGHSH and LQKENI. Trimming stripped 3 bases from V and 7 bases from J, with 15 bases between. For the CDR3, the DNA is TGTGCCAGCTCACCCACACCAGGGTCGGTCGGGGAGCTGTTTTTT. It specifies CASSPTPGSVGELFF.

The chain combines TRBV5-6 with TRBJ2-1, with 7 nucleotides matching TRBD1. Looked up from germline, CDR1 is SGHDT and CDR2 is YYEEEE. After removal of 2 bases from V and 0 bases from J, the junction contained 2 bases not matched to a gene. The CDR3 spans 15 residues. The CDR3 spells CASSLGTASYNEQFF. CDR3 DNA sequence: TGTGCCAGCAGCTTAGGGACAGCCTCCTACAATGAGCAGTTCTTC.

The genes are TRBV9 and TRBJ2-3; 7 bases are a match to TRBD1. The CDR3 covers 15 residues. The germline V gene has CDR1 SGDLS and CDR2 YYNGEE. Germline trimming cut 0 bases from V and 2 bases from J; bases unmatched to any gene: 3. CDR3 DNA: TGTGCCAGCAGCGTAGAGGGACAGCACACAGATACGCAGTATTTT. Its translation is CASSVEGQHTDTQYF. Together with reference TRBV9 and TRBJ2-3, the CDR3 gives the full variable domain: DSGVTQTPKHLITATGQRVTLRCSPRSGDLSVYWYQQSLDQGLQFLIQYYNGEERAKGNILERFSAQQFPDLHSELNLSSLELGDSALYFCASSVEGQHTDTQYFGPGTRLTVL.

This clone has only a few counts. V and J are TRBV27 and TRBJ1-1; D remains unclear. The CDR3 has 14 residues. V lost 5 bases, J lost 2 bases, and 12 bases lay in between. The V gene's germline CDR1 is MNHEY and CDR2 SMNVEV (reference sequence). CDR3 bases: TGTGCCAGCAGTGAATGGAACAGTAACACTGAAGCTTTCTTT. Amino acid sequence: CASSEWNSNTEAFF.

The chain has TRBV6-1 and TRBJ2-2; TRBD1 is a possible D gene (6 bases). CDR1 MNHNS and CDR2 SASEGT come from the germline V gene. The CDR3 extends over 14 amino acids. Trimming removed 2 bases at V and 8 bases at J, with 12 bases between. CDR3 sequence (DNA): TGTGCCAGCAGTGAATACGGACAGACGGGGGAGCTGTTTTTT. It specifies CASSEYGQTGELFF.

V gene TRBV11-2 combines with J gene TRBJ2-7; D may correspond to TRBD1 or TRBD2 (5 bases each). The CDR3 runs to 14 residues. Trimming took off 1 base at V and 3 bases at J, with 10 bases between the two ends. Germline-derived CDR1 and CDR2 are SGHAT and FQNNGV. The CDR3 loop is CASSLVGVGYEQYF. CDR3 bases: TGTGCCAGCAGCTTAGTGGGGGTAGGCTACGAGCAGTACTTC.

The rearrangement uses TRBV4-1 and TRBJ1-2; possibly TRBD1 for D (6 bases). CDR1 is MGHRA and CDR2 is YSYEKL in the germline V gene. The CDR3 is 14 residues long. V lost 0 bases to trimming and J lost 2 bases, with 7 bases between them. The CDR3 spells CASSQEDRNYGYTF. As DNA, the CDR3 is TGCGCCAGCAGCCAAGAGGACAGAAACTATGGCTACACCTTC.

The rearrangement links TRBV19 to TRBJ1-2, with D possibly being TRBD1 (6 bases). CDR3 length equals 15 residues. The germline V gene encodes CDR1 LNHDA and CDR2 SQIVND (reference sequence). V was shortened by 5 bases and J by 3 bases, with 16 bases between the two germline ends. The CDR3 sequence: CASSSVLRQDYGYTF. The CDR3 coding sequence is TGTGCCAGTAGTTCGGTGCTTCGACAGGACTATGGCTACACCTTC.

The rearrangement joins TRBV7-6 to TRBJ2-3; TRBD1 aligns across 7 bases. CDR1 SGHVS and CDR2 FNYEAQ come from the germline V gene. This CDR3 contains 17 residues. V shed 2 bases and J 2 bases; nucleotides not matched to a gene: 10. CDR3 sequence: CASSLLLDRVDTDTQYF. The CDR3 DNA reads as TGTGCCAGCAGCTTACTCCTTGACAGGGTTGACACAGATACGCAGTATTTT.

The CDR3 region is CASSVDRADEQYF. CDR3 coding DNA: TGTGCCAGTAGTGTCGACAGGGCCGACGAGCAGTACTTC. V gene TRBV19 combines with J gene TRBJ2-7; 7 bases are a match to TRBD1. Germline values: CDR1 LNHDA, CDR2 SQIVND (reference sequence). Trimming removed 5 bases from V and 5 bases from J; junction bases left unmatched: 6. The CDR3 is made up of 13 amino acids.

This chain joins TRBV28 and TRBJ2-2; D is unresolved. The CDR3 extends over 14 amino acids. CDR1 and CDR2 from the germline V gene are MDHEN and SYDVKM. The V end lost 2 bases, the J end lost 3 bases, and 7 bases lay between the germline ends. The CDR3 spells CASSLIGHTGELFF. As DNA, the CDR3 is TGTGCCAGCAGTTTAATAGGGCACACCGGGGAGCTGTTTTTT.

The chain has TRBV11-2 and TRBJ2-1; D could derive from TRBD1 or TRBD2 (5 bases each). From germline, CDR1 is SGHAT and CDR2 FQNNGV. This CDR3 is 16 amino acids long. Trimming took off 0 bases at V and 7 bases at J, with 16 bases between the two ends. This CDR3 is CASSLDIGDPPNEQFF. The CDR3 DNA follows: TGTGCCAGCAGCTTAGATATAGGGGACCCCCCGAATGAGCAGTTCTTC.

The chain is built from TRBV5-1 and TRBJ2-3; 7 bases fit TRBD2. J gave up 4 bases and V 0 bases, and 5 bases lay outside the gene matches. CDR3 length: 15 residues. The germline V gene encodes CDR1 SGHRS and CDR2 YFSETQ. The CDR3 DNA sequence: TGCGCCAGCAGCTTGGCGGGAGGTTGGGCAGATACGCAGTATTTT. It codes for CASSLAGGWADTQYF. Combining the CDR3 with reference TRBV5-1 and TRBJ2-3 gives the whole variable domain KAGVTQTPRYLIKTRGQQVTLSCSPISGHRSVSWYQQTPGQGLQFLFEYFSETQRNKGNFPGRFSGRQFSNSRSEMNVSTLELGDSALYLCASSLAGGWADTQYFGPGTRLTVL.

V is TRBV28 and J is TRBJ1-1; D is uncertain. The CDR3 sequence is 12 residues long. The V end was cut by 4 bases, the J end by 10 bases, with 13 bases between. Germline-derived CDR1 and CDR2 are MDHEN and SYDVKM. The CDR3 is CASSSYPNPAFF. For the CDR3, the DNA is TGTGCCAGCAGTTCTTACCCAAATCCAGCTTTCTTT.

The genes are TRBV11-3 and TRBJ2-3; possible D gene TRBD1, 6 bases. CDR3 length: 15 amino acids. From germline, CDR1 is SGHNT and CDR2 YENEEA. Trimming removed 5 bases at V and 4 bases at J, with 16 bases between. DNA for the CDR3: TGTGCCAGCAGCACGTCAGGGGCGGCCGCAGATACGCAGTATTTT. Translation: CASSTSGAAADTQYF.

The rearrangement links TRBV11-2 to TRBJ2-5, with TRBD2 identical over 8 bases. J was trimmed by 5 bases and V by 5 bases; bases with no gene match: 13. This CDR3 comprises 16 residues. The V gene's germline CDR1 is SGHAT and CDR2 FQNNGV. In nucleotides, the CDR3 is TGTGCCAGCAGCCGCTATCCTCAACTAGCGGTCGAGACCCAGTACTTC. Amino acids: CASSRYPQLAVETQYF.

V usage is TRBV11-2 and J usage is TRBJ2-7; D not resolved. CDR1 and CDR2 (germline): SGHAT, FQNNGV. This CDR3 spans 15 amino acids. V was trimmed by 1 base and J by 3 bases, leaving 13 bases between them. In DNA form, the CDR3 reads TGTGCCAGCAGCTTAGGGGGTGGCTTTGACTACGAGCAGTACTTC. Residues: CASSLGGGFDYEQYF. The entire variable domain, with the rest obtained from reference TRBV11-2 and TRBJ2-7, is as follows: EAGVAQSPRYKIIEKRQSVAFWCNPISGHATLYWYQQILGQGPKLLIQFQNNGVVDDSQLPKDRFSAERLKGVDSTLKIQPAKLEDSAVYLCASSLGGGFDYEQYFGPGTRLTVT.

About this clone: Germline and junction disagree at one end, which may indicate a read error. This sequence joins TRBV11-2 and TRBJ2-7; 8 bases match TRBD1. This CDR3 region has 15 residues. Germline V gene lookup returns CDR1 SGHAT and CDR2 FQNNGV. CDR3 DNA sequence: TGTGCCAGCAGCCAACCCCGGACAGGGCGGTACGAGCAGTGCTTC. This codes for CASSQPRTGRYEQCF. Full variable domain (outside the CDR3, taken from reference TRBV11-2 and TRBJ2-7): EAGVAQSPRYKIIEKRQSVAFWCNPISGHATLYWYQQILGQGPKLLIQFQNNGVVDDSQLPKDRFSAERLKGVDSTLKIQPAKLEDSAVYLCASSQPRTGRYEQCFGPGTRLTVT.

This chain joins TRBV19 and TRBJ2-7; D not certain. Germline CDR1 is LNHDA and CDR2 is SQIVND (reference sequence). The CDR3 runs 14 residues. V was clipped by 4 bases and J by 2 bases, with 12 bases between them. The DNA for the CDR3 is TGTGCCAGTAGTAACCTTGGACCCACCTACGAGCAGTACTTC. Amino acid sequence: CASSNLGPTYEQYF.

This chain uses TRBV19 with TRBJ2-7; D is unclear. The CDR3 covers 12 residues. The V gene lost 5 bases and the J gene lost 5 bases, with 10 bases spanning the gap. In germline, CDR1 is LNHDA, CDR2 SQIVND (reference sequence). This CDR3 is CASSLGAHEQYF. The CDR3 region has the DNA TGTGCCAGTAGTCTCGGTGCCCACGAGCAGTACTTC.